Presented here are 10 T cell receptor beta chains from one specimen sequenced in a study of cytomegalovirus exposure and HLA in healthy donors. Use of 60 Vbeta and 13 Jbeta primers characterized the PCR. Generated by immunoSEQ multiplex PCR, the TCRdb table keeps only in-frame clones and is missing some. The repertoire holds 200,000 to 250,000 clones, with around 80% as singletons. Sequencing used PBMCs. The receptors shown here come from a middle-aged woman in good health and CMV-seropositive.

Details on this clone: The junction differs from germline at one of its ends, possibly a read error. The rearrangement uses TRBV7-9 and TRBJ1-1, with TRBD1 as a possible D gene (5 bases). The CDR3 runs to 17 residues. Germline V gene data show CDR1 as SEHNR and CDR2 as FQNEAQ (reference sequence). The CDR3 DNA sequence: TGTTCCAGCAACAAATTCGGGGGAGGGCTGGGGCACACTGAAGCTTTCTTT. This sequence encodes CSSNKFGGGLGHTEAFF.

The chain employs TRBV2 and TRBJ1-5; the D gene is possibly TRBD1 (6 bases). The germline V and J ends were trimmed by 6 bases and 2 bases, with 20 bases remaining between them. Germline CDR1 reads SNHLY; CDR2 reads FYNNEI. This CDR3 contains 17 residues. As DNA, the CDR3 is TGTGCCAGCAGAGACCTCCCGCAGGGGTTGGGCAATCAGCCCCAGCATTTT. It encodes CASRDLPQGLGNQPQHF.

This sequence joins TRBV5-6 and TRBJ2-7; 16 bases map to TRBD2. The V segment lost 3 bases and the J segment 3 bases; nucleotides outside the gene matches: 3. CDR1 and CDR2 (germline): SGHDT, YYEEEE. The CDR3 is 16 residues long. This chain's CDR3 is CASSWGLAGGDYEQYF. CDR3 coding DNA: TGTGCCAGCAGCTGGGGACTAGCGGGAGGGGACTACGAGCAGTACTTC.

Turning to this clone: Distinct nucleotide sequences in the sample also encode this CDR3. The rearrangement links TRBV7-2 to TRBJ1-2; 10 nucleotides agree with TRBD1. The CDR3 extends over 16 amino acids. Germline V lookup: CDR1 SGHTA, CDR2 FQGNSA. The junction had 4 bases not matched to a gene; V was cut back by 1 base and J by 2 bases. CDR3 DNA: TGTGCCAGCAGCTTAGACGGGACAGGGGCCAACTATGGCTACACCTTC. Translated, it gives CASSLDGTGANYGYTF.

The count of this clone is one. This chain connects TRBV5-6 to TRBJ2-3; TRBD2 might be the D (6 bases). The CDR3 is made up of 17 amino acids. Germline CDR1 SGHDT, CDR2 YYEEEE. V lost 1 base and J lost 2, with 17 bases in between. CDR3 DNA sequence: TGTGCCAGCAGCTTGTCCCCCCCTAGCGTACCCACAGATACGCAGTATTTT. Its translation: CASSLSPPSVPTDTQYF. The full variable domain, its missing parts supplied by reference TRBV5-6 and TRBJ2-3, is DAGVTQSPTHLIKTRGQQVTLRCSPKSGHDTVSWYQQALGQGPQFIFQYYEEEERQRGNFPDRFSGHQFPNYSSELNVNALLLGDSALYLCASSLSPPSVPTDTQYFGPGTRLTVL.

Turning to this clone: Other DNA sequences in the same sample also yield this CDR3. The chain links TRBV18 to TRBJ1-1; D possibly corresponds to TRBD1 (5 bases). Trimming removed 3 bases from V and 0 bases from J, with 8 bases in between. Germline-derived CDR1 and CDR2 are KGHSH and LQKENI. The CDR3 contains 14 residues. CDR3 residues: CASSPQGLNTEAFF. Here the CDR3 DNA reads TGTGCCAGCTCACCGCAGGGATTGAACACTGAAGCTTTCTTT.

The sample holds one count of this clone. The V gene is TRBV9, the J gene TRBJ2-2, with D maybe TRBD1 (6 bases). CDR1 is SGDLS and CDR2 is YYNGEE in the germline V gene. This CDR3 is 15 amino acids long. Trimming took off 3 bases at V and 1 base at J, with 10 bases between the two ends. The CDR3 spells CASSGETGNTGELFF. For the CDR3, the DNA is TGTGCCAGCAGCGGAGAGACAGGGAACACCGGGGAGCTGTTTTTT.

This chain links TRBV9 with TRBJ2-3; 9 nucleotides line up with TRBD2. The CDR3 contains 19 residues. Germline values: CDR1 SGDLS, CDR2 YYNGEE. With 0 bases clipped from V and 4 bases from J, the junction kept 15 bases outside the gene matches. The CDR3 sequence is CASSVVGRAGGPEADTQYF. In nucleotides, the CDR3 is TGTGCCAGCAGCGTAGTGGGTCGGGCGGGAGGGCCTGAGGCAGATACGCAGTATTTT.

The rearrangement uses TRBV5-4 and TRBJ1-1, with D possibly being TRBD1 (5 bases). Trimming shortened V by 2 bases and J by 5 bases, and 13 bases separated the two germline ends. Germline V gives CDR1 SGHNT, CDR2 YYREEE (reference sequence). This CDR3 has 14 residues. The CDR3 region has the DNA TGTGCCAGCAGCTTTTTGGGGGAGGGTACTGAAGCTTTCTTT. This encodes CASSFLGEGTEAFF.

This rearrangement joins TRBV9 to TRBJ2-7; TRBD1 agrees at 7 bases. The germline V gene encodes CDR1 SGDLS and CDR2 YYNGEE. The CDR3 covers 15 residues. V trimming: 2 bases; J trimming: 0 bases; junction bases outside the gene matches: 5. CDR3 coding DNA: TGTGCCAGCAGCGTGACAGGGTCCCGCTCCTACGAGCAGTACTTC. The encoded protein is CASSVTGSRSYEQYF.